Presented here are 19 T cell receptor beta chains from one specimen sequenced in a study of T cell changes during pregnancy in multiple sclerosis. Libraries were prepared by immunoSEQ multiplex PCR; TCRdb keeps only in-frame clonotypes and omits some of them. The sample contains approximately 59,000 clones, approximately 92% of which appear only once. Material: CD4+ T cells from peripheral blood mononuclear cells, obtained before pregnancy. These receptors originate from a female donor with multiple sclerosis, enrolled in a pregnancy study.

This clone showed up just once. V and J are TRBV30 and TRBJ2-1; 7 bases align to TRBD2. This CDR3 comprises 12 residues. Germline-derived CDR1 and CDR2 are GTSNPN and SVGIG (reference sequence). Trimming cost V 3 bases and J 5 bases; bases outside gene matches: 1. Here the CDR3 reads CAWRGGDNEQFF. The CDR3 coding sequence is TGTGCCTGGAGGGGGGGGGACAATGAGCAGTTCTTC.

The V gene is TRBV14, the J gene TRBJ2-7; TRBD2 matches 8 bases. The V and J ends lost 6 bases and 2 bases, in that order; junction bases with no gene match: 12. Germline assignment: CDR1 SGHDN and CDR2 FVKESK. The CDR3 totals 16 residues. CDR3 residues: CASSPLTSGLTYEQYF. In nucleotides, the CDR3 is TGTGCCAGCAGTCCCCTTACTAGCGGCCTCACCTACGAGCAGTACTTC.

The V gene is TRBV6-6, the J gene TRBJ2-3; 8 positions agree with TRBD1. CDR3 length: 15 amino acids. Germline lookup yields CDR1 MNHNY and CDR2 SVGAGI (reference sequence). J gave up 6 bases and V 5 bases, and 10 bases lay outside the gene matches. CDR3 nucleotide sequence: TGTGCCAGCAGTAAGCAGGGGGCGGTCCTGGATACGCAGTATTTT. Its protein product is CASSKQGAVLDTQYF.

This sequence joins TRBV2 and TRBJ2-5; no definite D call. This CDR3 is 14 amino acids long. With 3 bases removed from V and 3 bases from J, the gap between germline ends came to 11 bases. Germline V gives CDR1 SNHLY, CDR2 FYNNEI. The CDR3 protein is CASSDGSAKETQYF. The CDR3 DNA is TGTGCCAGCAGTGATGGCAGCGCCAAAGAGACCCAGTACTTC.

V gene TRBV7-2 combines with J gene TRBJ2-7, with 7 positions matching TRBD2. The CDR3 consists of 14 residues. Germline V lookup: CDR1 SGHTA, CDR2 FQGNSA. V lost 8 bases to trimming and J lost 6 bases; unmatched junction nucleotides: 13. This CDR3 is CASQGEGQVGEQYF. The CDR3 DNA follows: TGTGCCAGCCAAGGGGAGGGTCAGGTGGGCGAGCAGTACTTC.

V is TRBV28 and J is TRBJ2-1; 7 positions match TRBD2. Trimming cost V 2 bases and J 7 bases; bases outside gene matches: 8. This CDR3 has 15 residues. Germline CDR1 reads MDHEN; CDR2 reads SYDVKM. CDR3 loop: CASSLVAGEGNEQFF. In DNA, the CDR3 is TGTGCCAGCAGTTTAGTGGCGGGAGAGGGTAATGAGCAGTTCTTC.

This clone occurred many times. CDR3 in amino acids: CASSSRGAGGYEQYF. For the CDR3, the DNA is TGTGCCAGCAGCTCCCGGGGAGCGGGAGGGTACGAGCAGTACTTC. This rearrangement joins TRBV28 to TRBJ2-7; the match to TRBD2 covers 10 bases. Trimming at V came to 6 bases and at J to 4 bases, leaving 9 bases not matched to a gene. The length of the CDR3 is 15 residues. Per germline, CDR1 MDHEN and CDR2 SYDVKM.

The rearrangement links TRBV7-2 to TRBJ1-4, with a tentative D call TRBD1 (6 bases). V was clipped by 3 bases and J by 8 bases, with 13 bases between them. This CDR3 has 14 amino acids. CDR1 is SGHTA, CDR2 FQGNSA, per germline. CDR3 loop: CASSFGQRGEKLFF. CDR3 DNA sequence: TGTGCCAGCAGCTTCGGACAGAGAGGAGAAAAACTGTTTTTT. Full variable domain (outside the CDR3, taken from reference TRBV7-2 and TRBJ1-4): GAGVSQSPSNKVTEKGKDVELRCDPISGHTALYWYRQSLGQGLEFLIYFQGNSAPDKSGLPSDRFSAERTGGSVSTLTIQRTQQEDSAVYLCASSFGQRGEKLFFGSGTQLSVL.

The chain employs TRBV18 and TRBJ2-6, with D unclear. Per germline, CDR1 KGHSH and CDR2 LQKENI. The V end was cut by 3 bases, the J end by 0 bases, with 3 bases between. CDR3 size: 14 residues. Here the CDR3 reads CASSPSSGANVLTF. CDR3 DNA: TGTGCCAGCTCACCGAGCTCTGGGGCCAACGTCCTGACTTTC.

The J gene is TRBJ1-3, the V gene TRBV30; 9 bases map to TRBD1. The CDR3 contains 15 residues. The germline V gene has CDR1 GTSNPN and CDR2 SVGIG (reference sequence). V lost 5 bases and J lost 6; bases outside the gene matches: 11. CDR3 nucleotides: TGTGCCTGGTGCCCAAAACAGGGGGCTATAAACACCATATATTTT. Its translation: CAWCPKQGAINTIYF. The whole variable domain, filled in from reference TRBV30 and TRBJ1-3, reads SQTIHQWPATLVQPVGSPLSLECTVEGTSNPNLYWYRQAAGRGLQLLFYSVGIGQISSEVPQNLSASRPQDRQFILSSKKLLLSDSGFYLCAWCPKQGAINTIYFGEGSWLTVV.

This chain connects TRBV19 to TRBJ2-4; 8 nucleotides line up with TRBD1. V was clipped by 10 bases and J by 5 bases; unmatched bases: 10. The CDR3 has 14 amino acids. Germline V gives CDR1 LNHDA, CDR2 SQIVND (reference sequence). The CDR3, as DNA: TGTGCCACCACAGGACAGGGTGAGGAAAACATTCAGTACTTC. Amino acid sequence: CATTGQGEENIQYF.

The chain is built from TRBV2 and TRBJ2-3; 10 positions match TRBD1. The CDR3 is made up of 15 amino acids. With V trimmed by 4 bases and J by 5 bases, 6 bases remained unmatched. Germline CDR1 SNHLY, CDR2 FYNNEI. CDR3 in amino acids: CASSARQGAIDTQYF. The CDR3 nucleotides read TGTGCCAGCAGTGCCAGACAGGGGGCTATAGATACGCAGTATTTT. Together with reference TRBV2 and TRBJ2-3, the CDR3 gives the full variable domain: EPEVTQTPSHQVTQMGQEVILRCVPISNHLYFYWYRQILGQKVEFLVSFYNNEISEKSEIFDDQFSVERPDGSNFTLKIRSTKLEDSAMYFCASSARQGAIDTQYFGPGTRLTVL.

This chain links TRBV28 with TRBJ2-7; tentatively, D is TRBD2 (6 bases). Trimming removed 7 bases at V and 3 bases at J, with 16 bases between. CDR1 and CDR2 (germline): MDHEN, SYDVKM. This CDR3 is built from 14 residues. The chain's CDR3 is CASNWGDLNYEQYF. The CDR3 nucleotides read TGTGCCAGCAACTGGGGGGATCTCAACTACGAGCAGTACTTC. Using reference TRBV28 and TRBJ2-7 for the parts outside the CDR3, the full variable domain is DVKVTQSSRYLVKRTGEKVFLECVQDMDHENMFWYRQDPGLGLRLIYFSYDVKMKEKGDIPEGYSVSREKKERFSLILESASTNQTSMYLCASNWGDLNYEQYFGPGTRLTVT.

The chain recombines TRBV10-3 with TRBJ1-1, with no clear D. The ends were cut back, 4 bases at V and 0 bases at J, with 15 bases in the middle. The germline V gene encodes CDR1 ENHRY and CDR2 SYGVKD. The CDR3 runs 16 residues. DNA of the CDR3: TGTGCCATCAGTGCTTTACCCGGACTCTTGAACACTGAAGCTTTCTTT. Residues: CAISALPGLLNTEAFF.

The rearrangement uses TRBV18 and TRBJ2-3; D might be TRBD1 (6 bases). Germline lookup yields CDR1 KGHSH and CDR2 LQKENI. V was clipped by 0 bases and J by 1 base, with 11 bases between them. The CDR3 covers 16 residues. In DNA, the CDR3 is TGTGCCAGCTCACCACCGGGGGCGGGCGGCACAGATACGCAGTATTTT. Translating it yields CASSPPGAGGTDTQYF.

V and J are TRBV19 and TRBJ2-2, with D maybe TRBD2 (7 bases). The CDR3 has 14 residues. Germline lookup yields CDR1 LNHDA and CDR2 SQIVND (reference sequence). Trimming pared 4 bases from V and 5 bases from J, leaving 11 bases between. The CDR3 reads CASSKQGGTGELFF. CDR3 bases: TGTGCCAGTAGTAAACAGGGAGGGACCGGGGAGCTGTTTTTT.

The gene calls are TRBV28 and TRBJ2-7; 7 bases match TRBD2. The CDR3 extends over 16 amino acids. In germline, CDR1 is MDHEN, CDR2 SYDVKM. With V trimmed by 5 bases and J by 1 base, 11 bases remained unmatched. The CDR3: CASSPPLGGGSYEQYF. The DNA of the CDR3 is TGTGCCAGCAGTCCCCCCCTTGGGGGGGGTTCCTACGAGCAGTACTTC.

CDR3 in DNA: TGTGCCTGGAGTGTATTGCTTGGCGGCGAGCAGTACTTC. Translation gives CAWSVLLGGEQYF. The chain employs TRBV30 and TRBJ2-7; D is uncertain. V was trimmed by 0 bases and J by 6 bases, leaving 12 bases between them. The CDR3 loop spans 13 amino acids. The germline gives CDR1 GTSNPN, CDR2 SVGIG (reference sequence).

This chain joins TRBV9 and TRBJ2-5, with D perhaps matching TRBD2 (5 bases). CDR1 SGDLS and CDR2 YYNGEE come from the germline V gene. Deletions cut 4 bases from V and 0 bases from J, with 16 bases between. This CDR3 region has 16 residues. The CDR3 region is CASSPRDRGNQETQYF. Here the CDR3 DNA reads TGTGCCAGCAGCCCCCGGGATCGTGGGAACCAAGAGACCCAGTACTTC.